The 9 T cell receptor beta chains below were found in one sample sequenced in a study of Ad26.COV2.S vaccination and SARS-CoV-2 variants. Treatment defined: approximately 18 received Ad26.COV2.S at low or high dose, single or two shots; 5 received placebo; per-sample allocation not given. Repertoires come from day 63 after the first vaccine or placebo injection. Here immunoSEQ multiplex PCR was the method, and the copy in TCRdb shows in-frame clones only, minus some. This table holds a few hundred thousand clones, around 90% found once. The specimen comprised peripheral blood, sampled in a trial of Ad26.COV2.S vaccine versus placebo. The receptors originated from a person aged 18-65 years who received the Ad26.COV2.S COVID-19 vaccine or a placebo.

This chain connects TRBV19 to TRBJ1-2, with D possibly TRBD1 on 5 matching bases. The CDR3 contains 14 residues. Deletions cut 7 bases from V and 8 bases from J, with 20 bases between. Germline lookup yields CDR1 LNHDA and CDR2 SQIVND (reference sequence). This chain's CDR3 is CASIADNLLRGYTF. In DNA form, the CDR3 reads TGTGCCAGTATCGCGGACAACCTCCTAAGAGGCTACACCTTC.

The chain recombines TRBV19 with TRBJ2-2, with D uncertain. Germline V lookup: CDR1 LNHDA, CDR2 SQIVND (reference sequence). Trimming stripped 3 bases from V and 5 bases from J, with 4 bases between. The CDR3 sequence is 12 residues long. The CDR3: CASSIETGELFF. The CDR3 nucleotides read TGTGCCAGTAGTATCGAGACCGGGGAGCTGTTTTTT.

The chain combines TRBV27 with TRBJ2-5, with 13 bases lining up with TRBD2. The CDR3 runs to 17 residues. Germline V lookup: CDR1 MNHEY, CDR2 SMNVEV (reference sequence). V trimming: 4 bases; J trimming: 5 bases; junction bases outside the gene matches: 10. The DNA of the CDR3 is TGTGCCAGCAGTTACAGGACTAGCGGGAGAGGCGAGGAGACCCAGTACTTC. This gives the protein CASSYRTSGRGEETQYF.

The chain couples TRBV5-1 to TRBJ2-7, with TRBD2 matching over 8 bases. The V and J ends lost 5 bases and 4 bases, in that order; junction bases with no gene match: 11. The CDR3 contains 15 residues. The germline V gene encodes CDR1 SGHRS and CDR2 YFSETQ. This CDR3 reads CASRLASGRGYEQYF. Here the CDR3 DNA reads TGCGCCAGCAGACTCGCCAGCGGGAGAGGGTACGAGCAGTACTTC.

V gene TRBV5-6 combines with J gene TRBJ2-7, with 7 bases aligning to TRBD2. Germline V gene sequence: CDR1 SGHDT, CDR2 YYEEEE. The V gene end was trimmed by 3 bases and the J gene end by 3 bases; junction bases not matched to a gene: 6. This CDR3 has 14 residues. As DNA, the CDR3 is TGTGCCAGCAGCTCCGGACTAGTTTACTACGAGCAGTACTTC. Its protein product is CASSSGLVYYEQYF.

V and J are TRBV28 and TRBJ2-5; the match to TRBD2 covers 7 bases. CDR3 length equals 17 residues. Looked up from germline, CDR1 is MDHEN and CDR2 is SYDVKM. V gave up 2 bases and J gave up 3 bases; unmatched junction bases: 12. CDR3: CASSLVGGSDYKETQYF. The CDR3 nucleotides are TGTGCCAGCAGTTTAGTTGGCGGGAGTGATTATAAAGAGACCCAGTACTTC.

The genes are TRBV2 and TRBJ2-5; D is undetermined. There are 15 residues in the CDR3. The V gene's germline CDR1 is SNHLY and CDR2 FYNNEI. Trimming shortened V by 6 bases and J by 2 bases, and 16 bases separated the two germline ends. The CDR3 reads CASRAIDESQETQYF. CDR3 nucleotide sequence: TGTGCCAGCAGAGCCATAGACGAATCACAAGAGACCCAGTACTTC.

The chain's CDR3 is CASSFHREEAFF. The CDR3 region has the DNA TGTGCCAGCAGTTTTCATAGGGAGGAAGCTTTCTTT. The chain uses TRBV12-3 or TRBV12-4 and TRBJ1-1; D not certain. V lost 3 bases and J 8 bases, leaving 10 bases between the germline ends. The CDR3 totals 12 residues.

This rearrangement joins TRBV7-9 to TRBJ1-2; the D gene is possibly TRBD1 (5 bases). The CDR3 extends over 14 amino acids. Germline-derived CDR1 and CDR2 are SEHNR and FQNEAQ (reference sequence). The ends were cut back, 2 bases at V and 6 bases at J, with 13 bases in the middle. The CDR3, as DNA: TGTGCCAGCAGCTTAAATTCGGCAGGGAATGGCTACACCTTC. It is translated as CASSLNSAGNGYTF.